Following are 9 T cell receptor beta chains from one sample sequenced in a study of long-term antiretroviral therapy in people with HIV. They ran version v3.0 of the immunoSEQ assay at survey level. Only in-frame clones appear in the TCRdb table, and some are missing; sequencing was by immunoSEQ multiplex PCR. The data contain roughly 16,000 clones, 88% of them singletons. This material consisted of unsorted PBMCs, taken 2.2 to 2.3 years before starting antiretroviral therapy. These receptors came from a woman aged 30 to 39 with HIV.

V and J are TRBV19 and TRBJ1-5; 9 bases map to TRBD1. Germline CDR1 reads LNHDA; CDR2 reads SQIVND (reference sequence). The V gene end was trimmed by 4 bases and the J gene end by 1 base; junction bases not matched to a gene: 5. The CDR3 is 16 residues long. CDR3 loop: CASSKPGQGSNQPQHF. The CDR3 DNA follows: TGTGCCAGTAGTAAACCGGGACAGGGAAGCAATCAGCCCCAGCATTTT.

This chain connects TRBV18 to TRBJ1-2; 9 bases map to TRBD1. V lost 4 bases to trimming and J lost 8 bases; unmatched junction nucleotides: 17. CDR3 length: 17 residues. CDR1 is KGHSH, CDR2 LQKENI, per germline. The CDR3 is CASSRESGTGLTRGYTF. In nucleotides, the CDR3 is TGTGCCAGCTCACGCGAGTCTGGGACAGGGCTCACTCGGGGCTACACCTTC.

The CDR3 region is CASINYPPGQGANTEAFF. The CDR3 DNA is TGTGCCAGCATTAATTACCCCCCGGGACAGGGGGCGAACACTGAAGCTTTCTTT. The rearrangement links TRBV27 to TRBJ1-1; TRBD1 agrees at 12 bases. V lost 7 bases and J lost 1; bases outside the gene matches: 13. The CDR3 covers 18 residues. Germline-derived CDR1 and CDR2 are MNHEY and SMNVEV (reference sequence).

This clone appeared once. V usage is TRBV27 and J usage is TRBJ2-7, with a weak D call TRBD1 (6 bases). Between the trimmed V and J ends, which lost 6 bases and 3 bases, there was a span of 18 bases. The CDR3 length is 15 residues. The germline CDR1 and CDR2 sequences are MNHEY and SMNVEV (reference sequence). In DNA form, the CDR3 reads TGTGCCAGCAGCCCTCAGGGGCCGGAGGACTACGAGCAGTACTTC. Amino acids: CASSPQGPEDYEQYF.

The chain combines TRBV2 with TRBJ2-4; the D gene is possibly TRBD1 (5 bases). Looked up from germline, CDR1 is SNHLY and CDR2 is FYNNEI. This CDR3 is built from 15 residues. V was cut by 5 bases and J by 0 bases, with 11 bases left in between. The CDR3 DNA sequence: TGTGCCAGCAGTCCCGACAGATTAGCCAAAAACATTCAGTACTTC. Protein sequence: CASSPDRLAKNIQYF.

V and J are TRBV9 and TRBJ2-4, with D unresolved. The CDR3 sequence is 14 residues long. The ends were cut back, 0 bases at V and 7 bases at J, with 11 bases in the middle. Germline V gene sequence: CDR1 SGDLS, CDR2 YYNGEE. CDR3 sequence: CASSVESWSNIQYF. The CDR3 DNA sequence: TGTGCCAGCAGCGTAGAAAGCTGGTCGAACATTCAGTACTTC.

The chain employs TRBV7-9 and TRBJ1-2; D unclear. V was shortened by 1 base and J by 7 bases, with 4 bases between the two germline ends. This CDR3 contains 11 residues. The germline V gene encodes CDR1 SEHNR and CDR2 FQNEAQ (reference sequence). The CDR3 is CASSLEGGYTF. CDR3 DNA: TGTGCCAGCAGCTTAGAAGGTGGCTACACCTTC.

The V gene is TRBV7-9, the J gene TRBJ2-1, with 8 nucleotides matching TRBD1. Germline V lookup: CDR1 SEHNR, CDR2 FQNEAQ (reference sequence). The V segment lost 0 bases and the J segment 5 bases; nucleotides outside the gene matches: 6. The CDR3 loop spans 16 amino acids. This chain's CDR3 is CASSLAQDRAHNEQFF. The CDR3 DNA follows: TGTGCCAGCAGCTTAGCCCAGGACAGGGCTCACAATGAGCAGTTCTTC.

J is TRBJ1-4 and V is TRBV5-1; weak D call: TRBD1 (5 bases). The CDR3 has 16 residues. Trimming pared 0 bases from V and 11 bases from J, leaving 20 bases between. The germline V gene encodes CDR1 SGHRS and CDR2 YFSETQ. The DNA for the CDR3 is TGCGCCAGCAGCTTGGAGGCAGGGACCCTAACCGGGAAACTGTTTTTT. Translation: CASSLEAGTLTGKLFF.